This T cell receptor (beta chain) was captured by sequencing in a study of T-cell memory formation after mild COVID-19. This clonotype was found a few times. Its antigen is undetermined. The study, taken as a whole, reports: Second-wave clones that peaked on day 37 lacked confirmed SARS-CoV-2 specificity. Several responding clones turned up in pre-infection memory, indicating that cross-reactive memory may have taken part. Of the contracting clones, CD4+ ones lay mainly in CM and EM, and CD8+ ones in EMRA.

5'RACE, which relied on constant-segment primers, yielded TCR alpha and TCR beta cDNA libraries carrying sample barcodes and UMIs. TCRdb analysed the 5' RACE reads with MiXCR anew, one entry per CDR3 protein. The profile shows 250,000 or so distinct CDR3 sequences, 18% of them singletons. Trimming cost V 1 base and J 7 bases, with 11 bases left between them. This CDR3 is built from 15 residues. In germline, CDR1 is LNHNV, CDR2 YYDKDF (reference sequence). The receptor comes from a man younger than 30 who had mild COVID-19 (a few samples of this study predate the infection). Cell type and time point are not known. The source material was PBMCs or a T cell subset sorted from them (not recorded which). This chain uses TRBV15 with TRBJ1-6; weak D call: TRBD1 (6 bases). The chain's CDR3 is CATSRAVQGNSPLHF. CDR3 in DNA: TGTGCCACCAGCAGAGCAGTACAGGGAAATTCACCCCTCCACTTT.